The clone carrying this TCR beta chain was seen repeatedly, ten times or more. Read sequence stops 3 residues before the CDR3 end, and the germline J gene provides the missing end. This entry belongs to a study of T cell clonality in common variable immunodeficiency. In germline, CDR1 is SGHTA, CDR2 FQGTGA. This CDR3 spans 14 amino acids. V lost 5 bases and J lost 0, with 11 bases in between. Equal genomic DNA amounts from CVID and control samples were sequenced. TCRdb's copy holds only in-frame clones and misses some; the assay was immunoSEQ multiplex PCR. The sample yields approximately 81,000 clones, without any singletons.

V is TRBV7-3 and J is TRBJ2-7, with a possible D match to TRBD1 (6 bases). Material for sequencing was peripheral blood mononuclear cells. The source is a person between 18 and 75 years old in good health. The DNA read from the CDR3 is TGTGCCAGCAGCCCAGGGGTGGGCTCCTACGAG. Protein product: CASSPGVGSYE. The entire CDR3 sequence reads CASSPGVGSYEQYF. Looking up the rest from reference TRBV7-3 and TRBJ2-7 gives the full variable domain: GAGVSQTPSNKVTEKGKYVELRCDPISGHTALYWYRQSLGQGPEFLIYFQGTGAADDSGLPNDRFFAVRPEGSVSTLKIQRTERGDSAVYLCASSPGVGSYEQYFGPGTRLTVT.